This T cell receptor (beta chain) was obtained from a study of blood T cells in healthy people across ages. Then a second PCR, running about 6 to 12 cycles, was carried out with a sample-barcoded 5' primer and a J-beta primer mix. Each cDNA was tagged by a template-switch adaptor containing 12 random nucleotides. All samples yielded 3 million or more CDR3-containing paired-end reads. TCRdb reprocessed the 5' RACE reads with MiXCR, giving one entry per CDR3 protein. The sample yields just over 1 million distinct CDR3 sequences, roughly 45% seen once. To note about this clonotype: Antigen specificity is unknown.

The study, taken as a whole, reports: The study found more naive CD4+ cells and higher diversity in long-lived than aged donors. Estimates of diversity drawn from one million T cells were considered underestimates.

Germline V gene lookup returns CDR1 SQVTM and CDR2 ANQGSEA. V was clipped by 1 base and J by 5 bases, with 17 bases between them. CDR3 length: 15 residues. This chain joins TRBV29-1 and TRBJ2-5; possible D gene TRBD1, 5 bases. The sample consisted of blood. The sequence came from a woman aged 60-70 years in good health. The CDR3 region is CSVEGVRESQETQYF. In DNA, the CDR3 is TGCAGCGTTGAAGGGGTCAGGGAAAGTCAGGAGACCCAGTACTTC.